This TCR beta chain was documented in a study of T cell repertoires in aging, cancer and after chemotherapy. Study in general: Six age groups, ranging from 30 or younger to 70 or older, included the donors. Findings and limits, study-wide: Immunological memory after chemotherapy cannot be judged from the repertoire data.

Peripheral blood genomic DNA, not sorted cells or RNA, was the template. In germline, CDR1 is ENHRY, CDR2 SYGVKD. This CDR3 is 12 amino acids long. V gave up 2 bases and J gave up 5 bases, with 6 bases separating them. In the case of this clonotype: The antigen remains undetermined.

TRB rearrangements spanning V, D and J were amplified using mixed TRB-A/B primers. TCRdb reanalysed the multiplex PCR reads using MiXCR and keeps one entry per CDR3 protein. The data contain approximately 6,400 distinct CDR3 sequences, roughly 35% of them singletons. Sequencing used blood. The clonotype comes from a human donor in good health. The rearrangement uses TRBV10-3 and TRBJ2-5; D ambiguous. The CDR3 DNA reads as TGTGCCATCAGTGAGGTCGGGGAGACCCAGTACTTC. It codes for CAISEVGETQYF.